The source of this T cell receptor beta chain is a study of cytomegalovirus exposure and HLA in healthy donors. Whole-study results and caveats: CMV antigen specificity was confirmed in vitro for a few CMV-associated chains. Cytomegalovirus status was reportedly diagnosed by the classifier with high sensitivity and specificity.

The germline V and J ends were trimmed by 7 bases and 2 bases, with 12 bases remaining between them. CDR3 length equals 13 residues. CDR1 MNHEY and CDR2 SVGAGI come from the germline V gene. Remarks on this clone: Its antigen remains unidentified.

13 Jbeta primers and 60 Vbeta primers were used for the PCR. Assay: immunoSEQ multiplex PCR; the TCRdb copy retains only in-frame clones and omits some. The sample holds approximately 100,000 clones, around three quarters seen once. This TCR came from a man aged 60 to 75 in good health and CMV-seropositive. The chain couples TRBV6-5 to TRBJ2-7; maybe TRBD1 (6 bases). The sample was PBMCs. In DNA, the CDR3 is TGTGCCAGCAAGGGGGTCCTGGCCTACGAGCAGTACTTC. Residues: CASKGVLAYEQYF.